These 10 T cell receptor beta chains share one sample of origin, sequenced in a study of CXCR3-negative and CXCR3-positive naive CD8 T cells. Libraries were UMI-labeled 5' RACE TRB cDNA. For each CDR3 protein, TCRdb gives one entry from its re-call of the 5' RACE reads, without DNA. Its listing shows around 60,000 distinct CDR3 sequences. What was sequenced was naive CXCR3- CD8+ T cells from blood. Subset specified: CD45RO-CCR7+CD27+CD95- naive CD8+ T cells lacking CXCR3 (TNR3-). The receptors shown here come from a human donor in good health. Some clones in this sample may be carry-over from other donors' samples.

The chain couples TRBV29-1 to TRBJ2-2; the D call from TCRdb, TRBD1, cannot be confirmed without DNA. CDR1 and CDR2 from the germline V gene are SQVTM and ANQGSEA. The CDR3 spans 15 residues. CDR3 protein: CSGLTGGLNTGELFF.

CDR3: CASSPRQGGPDEQYF. This chain uses TRBV7-2 with TRBJ2-7; with no DNA, the TCRdb D assignment of TRBD1 cannot be verified. The CDR3 has 15 amino acids. CDR1 is SGHTA and CDR2 is FQGNSA in the germline V gene.

The J gene is TRBJ2-1, the V gene TRBV19. In germline, CDR1 is LNHDA, CDR2 SQIVND (reference sequence). This CDR3 is built from 14 residues. This CDR3 reads CASSKGGSYNEQFF. The variable domain in full, completed from reference TRBV19 and TRBJ2-1, reads DGGITQSPKYLFRKEGQNVTLSCEQNLNHDAMYWYRQDPGQGLRLIYYSQIVNDFQKGDIAEGYSVSREKKESFPLTVTSAQKNPTAFYLCASSKGGSYNEQFFGPGTRLTVL.

The chain is built from TRBV7-9 and TRBJ1-4. The germline CDR1 and CDR2 sequences are SEHNR and FQNEAQ (reference sequence). The CDR3 runs 13 residues. CDR3 region: CASGSSEEQKLFF.

V gene TRBV29-1 combines with J gene TRBJ2-7; absent DNA, TCRdb's TRBD1 call cannot be checked. Looked up from germline, CDR1 is SQVTM and CDR2 is ANQGSEA. This CDR3 has 14 residues. CDR3 loop: CSVESRGQGYEQYF.

This chain connects TRBV27 to TRBJ2-7. CDR3 length: 12 amino acids. Germline V lookup: CDR1 MNHEY, CDR2 SMNVEV (reference sequence). CDR3 sequence: CASSLGPSEQYF.

J is TRBJ2-5 and V is TRBV29-1; no DNA is available, so the TRBD1 call from TCRdb remains unchecked. Germline values: CDR1 SQVTM, CDR2 ANQGSEA. This CDR3 contains 13 residues. CDR3 amino acids: CSLNRRDSLTQYF.

The rearrangement uses TRBV7-6 and TRBJ1-1; TCRdb reports TRBD1, a call that lacks DNA to check it against. The CDR3 is 15 residues long. Germline-derived CDR1 and CDR2 are SGHVS and FNYEAQ. CDR3 region: CASSPRQGRNTEAFF.

The chain combines TRBV5-5 with TRBJ2-1; without DNA, the TCRdb call of TRBD2 cannot be checked. The CDR3 runs 16 residues. Per germline, CDR1 SGHKS and CDR2 YYEKEE (reference sequence). The CDR3 loop is CASSSDGPSSYNEQFF.

The chain is built from TRBV7-9 and TRBJ2-7; TCRdb's D call, TRBD1, is unchecked because there is no DNA. The germline V gene has CDR1 SEHNR and CDR2 FQNEAQ (reference sequence). This CDR3 has 12 residues. The CDR3 spells CASSAGRDEQYF.